Here is one T cell receptor (beta chain) with its context. The CDR3 consists of 15 residues. CDR1 and CDR2 from the germline V gene are SNHLY and FYNNEI. V lost 6 bases, J lost 0 bases, and 9 bases lay in between. The sample comes from a study of cytomegalovirus exposure and HLA in healthy donors. This PCR relied on a set of 60 Vbeta primers and 13 Jbeta primers. Profiled with immunoSEQ multiplex PCR; TCRdb holds only in-frame clones, not every one. Seen here are 35,000 to 40,000 clones, over 40% observed once, and the top ten hold 6.2%. V gene TRBV2 combines with J gene TRBJ1-6; the D gene is possibly TRBD1 (5 bases). The sequence was collected from a woman aged 40-49 years in good health and CMV-seropositive. Sequencing was performed on PBMCs. This chain's CDR3 is CASRDKSSYNSPLHF. The CDR3 nucleotides are TGTGCCAGCAGGGACAAGAGCTCCTATAATTCACCCCTCCACTTT.